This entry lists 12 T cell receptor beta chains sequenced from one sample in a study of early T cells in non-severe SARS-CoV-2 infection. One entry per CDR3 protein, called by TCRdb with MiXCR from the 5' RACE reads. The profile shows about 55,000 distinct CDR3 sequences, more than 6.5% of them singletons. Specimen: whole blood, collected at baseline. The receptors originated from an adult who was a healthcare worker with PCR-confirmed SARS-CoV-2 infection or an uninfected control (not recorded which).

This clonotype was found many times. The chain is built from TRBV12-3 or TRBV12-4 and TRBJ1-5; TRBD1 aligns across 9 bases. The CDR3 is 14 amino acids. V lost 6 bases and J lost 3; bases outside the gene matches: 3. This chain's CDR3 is CASRGQGDNQPQHF. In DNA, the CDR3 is TGTGCCAGCAGGGGACAGGGTGACAATCAGCCCCAGCATTTT.

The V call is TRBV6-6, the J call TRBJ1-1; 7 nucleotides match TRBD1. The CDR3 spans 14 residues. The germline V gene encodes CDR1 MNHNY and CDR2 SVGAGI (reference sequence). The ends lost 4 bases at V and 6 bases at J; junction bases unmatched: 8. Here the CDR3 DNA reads TGTGCCAGCAGTTCTCCGACAGGGTACCCTGAAGCTTTCTTT. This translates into CASSSPTGYPEAFF.

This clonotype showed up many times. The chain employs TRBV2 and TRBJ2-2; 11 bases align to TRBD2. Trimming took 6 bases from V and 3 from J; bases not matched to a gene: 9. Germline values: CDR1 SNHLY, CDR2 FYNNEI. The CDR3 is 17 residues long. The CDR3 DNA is TGTGCCAGCAGCTACAAGACTAGCGGGGAGGACACCGGGGAGCTGTTTTTT. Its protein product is CASSYKTSGEDTGELFF.

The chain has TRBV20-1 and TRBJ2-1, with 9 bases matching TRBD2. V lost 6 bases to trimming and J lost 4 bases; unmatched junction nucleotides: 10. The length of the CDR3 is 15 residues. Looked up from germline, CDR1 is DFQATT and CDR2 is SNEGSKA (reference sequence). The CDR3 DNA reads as TGCAGTGCCAAATCGGGACTAGCTGTGTACAATGAGCAGTTCTTC. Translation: CSAKSGLAVYNEQFF.

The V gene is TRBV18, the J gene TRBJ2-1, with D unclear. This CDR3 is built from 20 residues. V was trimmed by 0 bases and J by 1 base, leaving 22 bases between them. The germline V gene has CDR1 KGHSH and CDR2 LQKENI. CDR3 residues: CASSPPALIWEPKSYNEQFF. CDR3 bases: TGTGCCAGCTCACCACCCGCTTTGATTTGGGAACCCAAGTCCTACAATGAGCAGTTCTTC.

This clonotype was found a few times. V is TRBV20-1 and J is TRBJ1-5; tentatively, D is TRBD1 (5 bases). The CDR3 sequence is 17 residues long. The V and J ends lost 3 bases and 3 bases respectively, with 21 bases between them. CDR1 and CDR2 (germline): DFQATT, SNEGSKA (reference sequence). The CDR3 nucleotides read TGCAGTGCTAGTCCCCGCAGGGATGCTTTCGACAATCAGCCCCAGCATTTT. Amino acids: CSASPRRDAFDNQPQHF.

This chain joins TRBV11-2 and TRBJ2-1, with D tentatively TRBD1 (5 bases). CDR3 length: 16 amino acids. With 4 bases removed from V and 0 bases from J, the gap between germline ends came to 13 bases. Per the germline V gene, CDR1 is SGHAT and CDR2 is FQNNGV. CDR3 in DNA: TGTGCCAGCAGCTCGCTTCAGGGAAACTCCTACAATGAGCAGTTCTTC. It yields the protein CASSSLQGNSYNEQFF.

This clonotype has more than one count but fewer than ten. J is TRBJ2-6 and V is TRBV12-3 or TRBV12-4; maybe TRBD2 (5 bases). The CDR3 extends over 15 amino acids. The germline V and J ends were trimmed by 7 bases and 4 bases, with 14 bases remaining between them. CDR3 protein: CASKGVAFGANVLTF. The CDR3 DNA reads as TGTGCCAGCAAGGGAGTTGCGTTCGGGGCCAACGTCCTGACTTTC.

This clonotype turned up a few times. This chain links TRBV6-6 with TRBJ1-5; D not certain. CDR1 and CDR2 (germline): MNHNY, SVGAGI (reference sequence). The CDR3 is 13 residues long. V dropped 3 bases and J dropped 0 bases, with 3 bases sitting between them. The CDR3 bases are TGTGCCAGCAGTTATAATAGCAATCAGCCCCAGCATTTT. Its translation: CASSYNSNQPQHF.

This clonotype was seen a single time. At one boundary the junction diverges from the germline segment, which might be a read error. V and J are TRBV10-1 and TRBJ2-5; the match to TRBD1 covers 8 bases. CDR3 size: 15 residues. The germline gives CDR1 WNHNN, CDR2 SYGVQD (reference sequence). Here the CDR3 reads CASSDRGQGSETPYF. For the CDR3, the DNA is TGCGCCAGCAGTGATCGAGGACAGGGCAGCGAGACCCCGTACTTC.

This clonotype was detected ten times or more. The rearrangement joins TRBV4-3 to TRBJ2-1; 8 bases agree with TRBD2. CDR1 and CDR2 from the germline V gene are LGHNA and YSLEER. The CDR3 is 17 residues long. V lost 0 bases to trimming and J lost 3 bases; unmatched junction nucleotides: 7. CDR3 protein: CASSQDPAGALYNEQFF. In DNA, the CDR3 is TGCGCCAGCAGCCAAGATCCAGCGGGGGCCCTCTACAATGAGCAGTTCTTC.

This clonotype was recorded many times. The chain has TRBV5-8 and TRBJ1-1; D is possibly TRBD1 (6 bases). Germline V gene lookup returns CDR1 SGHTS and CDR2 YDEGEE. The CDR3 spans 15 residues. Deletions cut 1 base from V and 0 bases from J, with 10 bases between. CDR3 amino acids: CASSLTGNMNTEAFF. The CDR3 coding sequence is TGTGCCAGCAGCTTGACAGGGAATATGAACACTGAAGCTTTCTTT.